The next 29 T cell receptor beta chains were all read from a single sample in a study of cytomegalovirus exposure and HLA in healthy donors (dated by TCRdb to about 2017). To prepare the library, the immunoSEQ multiplex PCR assay was applied. TCRdb retrieved this table from immuneACCESS and kept in-frame rearrangements only. Not all clones are present; in checked studies, unresolved V genes account for under half, and no reason is known for the remainder. This sample holds tens of thousands of clones; approximately 95% were observed only once. Roughly 5.8% of the sample lies in the top ten. Sequences were obtained from PBMCs. Receptors originate from a young woman in good health and CMV-seronegative.

The J gene is TRBJ1-5, the V gene TRBV25-1, with 7 bases identical to TRBD1. The CDR3 has 13 amino acids. The germline gives CDR1 MGHDK, CDR2 SYGVNS. V lost 6 bases and J lost 5; bases outside the gene matches: 4. The DNA of the CDR3 is TGTGCCAGCAGAGACAGGGCAGATCAGCCCCAGCATTTT. It translates to CASRDRADQPQHF.

The chain is built from TRBV5-1 and TRBJ2-1; 11 nucleotides line up with TRBD2. Germline lookup yields CDR1 SGHRS and CDR2 YFSETQ. This CDR3 contains 16 residues. The ends lost 4 bases at V and 8 bases at J; junction bases unmatched: 11. CDR3 bases: TGCGCCAGCAGCCTTAAGACTAGCGGGGCCCTAGATGAGCAGTTCTTC. This codes for CASSLKTSGALDEQFF.

V and J are TRBV5-4 and TRBJ2-2; 11 nucleotides agree with TRBD2. The CDR3 is 16 amino acids. Trimming removed 8 bases from V and 0 bases from J; junction bases left unmatched: 6. Germline assignment: CDR1 SGHNT and CDR2 YYREEE (reference sequence). DNA for the CDR3: TGTGCCAGAACTGGGACTAGCGGAGCGAACACCGGGGAGCTGTTTTTT. Translating it yields CARTGTSGANTGELFF.

V and J are TRBV19 and TRBJ1-3; D is unclear. This CDR3 has 13 amino acids. V lost 7 bases, J lost 2 bases, and 9 bases lay in between. Germline V gene sequence: CDR1 LNHDA, CDR2 SQIVND (reference sequence). The CDR3 coding sequence is TGTGCCAGTACCCTAGTCCCTGGAAACACCATATATTTT. The encoded protein is CASTLVPGNTIYF.

This sequence joins TRBV7-9 and TRBJ1-2; 7 bases match TRBD1. Germline V gives CDR1 SEHNR, CDR2 FQNEAQ (reference sequence). The CDR3 contains 18 residues. J was trimmed by 3 bases and V by 7 bases; bases with no gene match: 20. In DNA form, the CDR3 reads TGTGCCAGCACCTTCGGACGGACAGGACATAAACGGGACTATGGCTACACCTTC. It codes for CASTFGRTGHKRDYGYTF.

This rearrangement joins TRBV19 to TRBJ2-2; tentatively, D is TRBD1 (5 bases). This CDR3 comprises 15 residues. Trimming removed 6 bases from V and 2 bases from J, with 13 bases in between. CDR1 is LNHDA and CDR2 is SQIVND in the germline V gene (reference sequence). The CDR3 nucleotides are TGTGCCAGTAGGGTGGCAGGGTACAACACCGGGGAGCTGTTTTTT. The encoded protein is CASRVAGYNTGELFF.

The V call is TRBV25-1, the J call TRBJ1-1; D is ambiguous. The CDR3 runs 15 residues. V shed 1 base and J shed 4 bases, with 13 bases lying between them. Germline V CDR1 and CDR2: MGHDK, SYGVNS. The CDR3 region is CASSELFSAGTEAFF. The DNA of the CDR3 is TGTGCCAGCAGTGAATTGTTCTCGGCGGGCACTGAAGCTTTCTTT.

The V and J genes are TRBV5-1 and TRBJ1-2; TRBD1 matches at 7 bases. Germline V gene data show CDR1 as SGHRS and CDR2 as YFSETQ. The trim removed 3 bases at V and 5 bases at J, leaving 10 bases unmatched. The CDR3 is 15 amino acids. The CDR3 DNA reads TGCGCCAGCAGCTCAGGACAGGCGGTGGTTTATGGCTACACCTTC. Its translation: CASSSGQAVVYGYTF.

The rearrangement links TRBV7-6 to TRBJ1-6; the match to TRBD1 covers 9 bases. The CDR3 length is 18 residues. The germline V gene has CDR1 SGHVS and CDR2 FNYEAQ. J lost 4 bases, V lost 6 bases, and 13 bases had no gene match. Here the CDR3 reads CASSPSEDRGLYNSPLHF. CDR3 in DNA: TGTGCCAGCAGTCCCTCCGAGGACAGGGGTCTGTATAATTCACCCCTCCACTTT.

The chain is built from TRBV29-1 and TRBJ2-1, with D unresolved. The CDR3 consists of 12 residues. From germline, CDR1 is SQVTM and CDR2 ANQGSEA. V shed 6 bases and J shed 6 bases, with 12 bases lying between them. The CDR3 DNA is TGCAGCGTCAAGCCTAATGCCAATGAGCAGTTCTTC. It is translated as CSVKPNANEQFF.

This rearrangement joins TRBV2 to TRBJ2-7, with D possibly being TRBD2 (5 bases). Looked up from germline, CDR1 is SNHLY and CDR2 is FYNNEI. V lost 6 bases, J lost 5 bases, and 17 bases lay in between. The CDR3 extends over 14 amino acids. DNA of the CDR3: TGTGCCAGCAGCCAGGACTCCGGAGGCGACGAGCAGTACTTC. It codes for CASSQDSGGDEQYF.

This rearrangement joins TRBV19 to TRBJ2-1, with D unclear. The CDR3 contains 14 residues. CDR1 and CDR2 (germline): LNHDA, SQIVND (reference sequence). Trimming took 8 bases from V and 8 from J, leaving 19 bases between them. The CDR3 nucleotides are TGTGCCAGTTCGGTGAGGAATAGGAACTATGAGCAGTTCTTC. As protein: CASSVRNRNYEQFF.

This clone was seen just once. V is TRBV4-1 and J is TRBJ1-2; D might be TRBD1 (5 bases). Trimming took 2 bases from V and 7 from J, leaving 11 bases between them. CDR1 MGHRA and CDR2 YSYEKL come from the germline V gene. The CDR3 is made up of 13 amino acids. The CDR3 spells CASSQTRVRGYTF. CDR3 nucleotides: TGCGCCAGCAGCCAAACCAGGGTACGTGGCTACACCTTC.

This chain links TRBV28 with TRBJ2-3; D possibly corresponds to TRBD1 (6 bases). Germline CDR1 reads MDHEN; CDR2 reads SYDVKM. The V gene lost 5 bases and the J gene lost 7 bases, with 19 bases spanning the gap. The CDR3 runs 15 residues. CDR3 sequence: CASSQGQARDNTQYF. Here the CDR3 DNA reads TGTGCCAGCAGTCAGGGACAAGCCCGTGATAATACGCAGTATTTT.

The CDR3 loop is CASGRDRGSGEQYV. The CDR3 DNA reads as TGTGCCAGCGGCCGGGACAGGGGTTCGGGTGAGCAGTACGTC. V is TRBV18 and J is TRBJ2-7; 10 nucleotides agree with TRBD1. V lost 8 bases and J lost 7; bases outside the gene matches: 11. CDR1 is KGHSH and CDR2 is LQKENI in the germline V gene. This CDR3 is built from 14 residues.

The J gene is TRBJ1-1, the V gene TRBV10-3; 10 bases match TRBD1. The CDR3 sequence is 15 residues long. Per the germline V gene, CDR1 is ENHRY and CDR2 is SYGVKD. V lost 6 bases and J lost 2; bases outside the gene matches: 6. CDR3 loop: CAIRDGTGANTEAFF. The CDR3 bases are TGTGCCATCAGGGACGGGACAGGGGCAAACACTGAAGCTTTCTTT.

V is TRBV5-4 and J is TRBJ2-7; 8 positions agree with TRBD2. The CDR3 contains 15 residues. CDR1 and CDR2 (germline): SGHNT, YYREEE (reference sequence). The J segment lost 2 bases and the V segment lost 2 bases, leaving 6 bases of the junction unmatched. The CDR3 here is CASSFAGGHPYEQYF. CDR3 coding DNA: TGTGCCAGCAGCTTCGCGGGGGGCCACCCCTACGAGCAGTACTTC.

The J gene is TRBJ1-1, the V gene TRBV6-4; D not resolved. CDR1 is MRHNA, CDR2 SNTAGT, per germline. V was cut by 6 bases and J by 1 base, with 12 bases left in between. This CDR3 has 14 amino acids. The CDR3 DNA reads as TGTGCCAGCAGCCCCAGCCCGGGGAACACTGAAGCTTTCTTT. It codes for CASSPSPGNTEAFF.

The chain carries TRBV7-2 and TRBJ2-7, with a weak D call TRBD1 (6 bases). There are 14 residues in the CDR3. Trimming removed 0 bases at V and 3 bases at J, with 9 bases between. Germline values: CDR1 SGHTA, CDR2 FQGNSA. In nucleotides, the CDR3 is TGTGCCAGCAGCTTAGCACAGGGAAACTACGAGCAGTACGTC. Protein: CASSLAQGNYEQYV.

The V gene is TRBV9, the J gene TRBJ2-7; D uncertain. The germline V gene encodes CDR1 SGDLS and CDR2 YYNGEE. Trimming left V 0 bases short and J 1 base short, with 8 bases between. This CDR3 comprises 14 residues. Here the CDR3 reads CASSVESTSYEQYF. The CDR3 DNA reads as TGTGCCAGCAGCGTAGAGTCCACTTCCTACGAGCAGTACTTC.

The chain recombines TRBV27 with TRBJ2-4; 9 nucleotides line up with TRBD1. With 0 bases clipped from V and 9 bases from J, the junction kept 6 bases outside the gene matches. CDR1 MNHEY and CDR2 SMNVEV come from the germline V gene (reference sequence). The CDR3 length is 15 residues. CDR3 DNA sequence: TGTGCCAGCAGTTTATCGACAGGGGGTCGTGGCATTCAGTACTTC. Protein product: CASSLSTGGRGIQYF.

V gene TRBV5-5 combines with J gene TRBJ2-3, with D perhaps matching TRBD2 (5 bases). The CDR3 extends over 14 amino acids. Germline CDR1 is SGHKS and CDR2 is YYEKEE (reference sequence). V lost 5 bases, J lost 0 bases, and 10 bases lay in between. Written as DNA, the CDR3 is TGTGCCAGCAGGACGGGAACCAGCACAGATACGCAGTATTTT. Translating it yields CASRTGTSTDTQYF. The full variable domain, completed using reference TRBV5-5 and TRBJ2-3, is DAGVTQSPTHLIKTRGQQVTLRCSPISGHKSVSWYQQVLGQGPQFIFQYYEKEERGRGNFPDRFSARQFPNYSSELNVNALLLGDSALYLCASRTGTSTDTQYFGPGTRLTVL.

This clone was seen a handful of times. The chain employs TRBV27 and TRBJ2-7; 9 bases map to TRBD2. This CDR3 has 15 amino acids. V lost 3 bases and J lost 3; bases outside the gene matches: 6. Germline-derived CDR1 and CDR2 are MNHEY and SMNVEV (reference sequence). In nucleotides, the CDR3 is TGTGCCAGCAGTTTTAGGCCTAGCGGGAACTACGAGCAGTACGTC. This translates into CASSFRPSGNYEQYV.

The V call is TRBV7-2, the J call TRBJ1-5, with 7 bases aligning to TRBD1. With 8 bases clipped from V and 1 base from J, the junction kept 8 bases outside the gene matches. This CDR3 is built from 15 residues. Germline CDR1 SGHTA, CDR2 FQGNSA. The CDR3 DNA reads TGTGCCAGCGGCCTTAACAGGGGAAGCAATCAGCCCCAGCATTTT. It is translated as CASGLNRGSNQPQHF.

The chain combines TRBV5-4 with TRBJ1-3; D is undetermined. Between the trimmed V and J ends, which lost 5 bases and 0 bases, there was a span of 9 bases. The CDR3 sequence is 14 residues long. Looked up from germline, CDR1 is SGHNT and CDR2 is YYREEE (reference sequence). The DNA for the CDR3 is TGTGCCAGCAGGGACGGGAGCTCTGGAAACACCATATATTTT. Translated: CASRDGSSGNTIYF.

The rearrangement links TRBV5-4 to TRBJ2-7; 11 nucleotides match TRBD1. With 3 bases clipped from V and 0 bases from J, the junction kept 11 bases outside the gene matches. The CDR3 is made up of 18 amino acids. Germline V gives CDR1 SGHNT, CDR2 YYREEE (reference sequence). The CDR3 DNA sequence: TGTGCCAGCAGCTCGACGGGACAGGGGGTAGGTCGCTCCTACGAGCAGTACGTC. It encodes CASSSTGQGVGRSYEQYV.

This clone showed up just once. The chain has TRBV7-9 and TRBJ1-2, with a weak D call TRBD1 (6 bases). Deletions cut 5 bases from V and 3 bases from J, with 10 bases between. Germline V gene data show CDR1 as SEHNR and CDR2 as FQNEAQ (reference sequence). CDR3 length equals 13 residues. CDR3 DNA sequence: TGTGCCAGCAGCCAACAGGGTTACTATGGCTACACCTTC. Translated: CASSQQGYYGYTF.

The chain carries TRBV6-5 and TRBJ1-3; 8 nucleotides agree with TRBD1. The V and J ends lost 6 bases and 7 bases, in that order; junction bases with no gene match: 11. Germline CDR1 MNHEY, CDR2 SVGAGI. This CDR3 region has 15 residues. The CDR3 nucleotides read TGTGCCAGCAGACCAACTCTGGACAGGGCGAACACCATATATTTT. This sequence encodes CASRPTLDRANTIYF.

The chain employs TRBV15 and TRBJ1-3; possible D gene TRBD1, 5 bases. Germline lookup yields CDR1 LNHNV and CDR2 YYDKDF (reference sequence). V was trimmed by 4 bases and J by 4 bases, leaving 14 bases between them. The CDR3 is 15 amino acids. CDR3 in amino acids: CATSNQKGSGNTIYF. DNA of the CDR3: TGTGCCACCAGCAACCAAAAGGGGTCCGGAAACACCATATATTTT. Supplemented by reference TRBV15 and TRBJ1-3, the full variable domain reads DAMVIQNPRYQVTQFGKPVTLSCSQTLNHNVMYWYQQKSSQAPKLLFHYYDKDFNNEADTPDNFQSRRPNTSFCFLDIRSPGLGDTAMYLCATSNQKGSGNTIYFGEGSWLTVV.